Below are 11 T cell receptor beta chains sequenced from a single sample in a study of early T cells in non-severe SARS-CoV-2 infection. Each CDR3 protein is one row after TCRdb ran MiXCR on the 5' RACE reads. The top ten clones hold 2.5% to 3.5% of a sample with 40,000 to 55,000 distinct CDR3 sequences, 3% to 4% of them seen once. The sequenced sample was whole blood. Receptor source: an adult who was a healthcare worker with PCR-confirmed SARS-CoV-2 infection or an uninfected control (not recorded which).

This clonotype was recorded many times. This sequence joins TRBV28 and TRBJ1-5; D call uncertain. CDR1 is MDHEN, CDR2 SYDVKM, per germline. CDR3 length: 12 residues. Trimming removed 5 bases at V and 9 bases at J, with 11 bases between. The CDR3 DNA is TGTGCCAGCAGTCGACCCCCTGGGCCCCAGCATTTT. Protein sequence: CASSRPPGPQHF.

This clonotype was picked up many times. The rearrangement uses TRBV20-1 and TRBJ2-7; 8 bases map to TRBD2. The CDR3 extends over 12 amino acids. The trim removed 6 bases at V and 4 bases at J, leaving 5 bases unmatched. Germline V gene sequence: CDR1 DFQATT, CDR2 SNEGSKA (reference sequence). CDR3: CSAGTRGYEQYF. The CDR3 DNA reads as TGCAGTGCCGGGACTAGGGGGTACGAGCAGTACTTC.

This clonotype was counted at least ten times. V usage is TRBV5-1 and J usage is TRBJ1-2; TRBD1 is a possible D gene (6 bases). V lost 4 bases and J 4 bases, leaving 14 bases between the germline ends. The CDR3 length is 14 residues. CDR1 and CDR2 (germline): SGHRS, YFSETQ. CDR3 amino acids: CASSPEQGRYGYTF. DNA of the CDR3: TGCGCCAGCAGCCCCGAACAGGGACGCTATGGCTACACCTTC.

This clonotype has ten or more counts. The V call is TRBV11-2, the J call TRBJ1-5; D unclear. The V end was cut by 1 base, the J end by 4 bases, with 11 bases between. This CDR3 comprises 15 residues. The germline gives CDR1 SGHAT, CDR2 FQNNGV. Here the CDR3 reads CASSLGAGVNQPQHF. In nucleotides, the CDR3 is TGTGCCAGCAGCTTAGGGGCAGGCGTAAATCAGCCCCAGCATTTT.

This clonotype was recorded at least ten times. The rearrangement joins TRBV12-3 or TRBV12-4 to TRBJ1-1; no reliable D call. The ends were cut back, 5 bases at V and 6 bases at J, with 16 bases in the middle. This CDR3 region has 14 residues. The CDR3 nucleotides read TGTGCCAGCAGTACCCGCGGAGGTAGCGCTGAAGCTTTCTTT. Translated, it gives CASSTRGGSAEAFF.

This clonotype was recorded a few times. The chain joins TRBV7-8 to TRBJ2-3; 12 bases agree with TRBD1. V was pared by 5 bases and J by 5 bases, with 8 bases of the junction left unmatched. Germline-derived CDR1 and CDR2 are SGHVS and FQNEAQ. CDR3 length equals 16 residues. CDR3 bases: TGTGCCAGCAGCACCCAGGGACAGGGGGCAGGAGATACGCAGTATTTT. Its translation is CASSTQGQGAGDTQYF.

This clonotype was recorded many times. This chain joins TRBV18 and TRBJ2-5; D is unclear. The CDR3 consists of 13 residues. V lost 3 bases and J lost 4, with 9 bases in between. CDR1 and CDR2 (germline): KGHSH, LQKENI. CDR3 sequence reads: CASSPRAIETQYF. For the CDR3, the DNA is TGTGCCAGCTCACCTCGGGCAATAGAGACCCAGTACTTC.

This clonotype was counted ten times or more. The rearrangement uses TRBV27 and TRBJ2-2; either TRBD1 or TRBD2 may fit D (5 bases each). This CDR3 comprises 16 residues. V lost 1 base, J lost 3 bases, and 12 bases lay in between. CDR1 is MNHEY, CDR2 SMNVEV, per germline (reference sequence). Written as DNA, the CDR3 is TGTGCCAGCAGTTTATTTGGGACGATTTACACCGGGGAGCTGTTTTTT. It specifies CASSLFGTIYTGELFF.

This clonotype was picked up many times. V and J are TRBV10-3 and TRBJ2-5; D ambiguous. V was trimmed by 11 bases and J by 0 bases, leaving 10 bases between them. This CDR3 is built from 12 residues. Germline CDR1 ENHRY, CDR2 SYGVKD. Written as DNA, the CDR3 is TGTGCCTCCAGACGGGACCAAGAGACCCAGTACTTC. Residues: CASRRDQETQYF.

Ten or more counts support this clonotype. The chain combines TRBV11-2 with TRBJ2-1; possibly TRBD1 for D (6 bases). CDR1 is SGHAT, CDR2 FQNNGV, per germline. The CDR3 sequence is 16 residues long. The germline V and J ends were trimmed by 7 bases and 3 bases, with 19 bases remaining between them. This CDR3 reads CASNSGAVAGYNEQFF. The CDR3 DNA follows: TGTGCCAGCAACTCAGGGGCGGTAGCTGGCTACAATGAGCAGTTCTTC.

This clonotype was observed a few times. The CDR3 bases are TGTGCCACCAGTGAGGGTGGACAGGGCAACGGGGAGCAGTACTTC. It is translated as CATSEGGQGNGEQYF. J is TRBJ2-7 and V is TRBV24-1; 8 bases match TRBD1. Germline-derived CDR1 and CDR2 are KGHDR and SFDVKD. This CDR3 is 15 amino acids long. Trimming at V came to 4 bases and at J to 7 bases, leaving 11 bases not matched to a gene.